This T cell receptor beta chain was captured by sequencing in a study of Graves' ophthalmopathy and Graves' hyperthyroidism. V lost 0 bases and J 1 base, leaving 13 bases between the germline ends. This CDR3 spans 18 amino acids. Germline CDR1 SNHLY, CDR2 FYNNEI. Study-wide findings and caveats: Blood repertoires reportedly contained most expanded thyroid clonotypes above 0.001 frequency. Both an approximately 71% sensitivity and a 72.22% specificity characterized the model's predictions of ophthalmopathy progression.

This clonotype was found many times. Its antigen is not identified. Amplified material comprised TCR beta CDR3 regions derived from RNA transcripts. HTBI primers primed a first-round RT-PCR, and a second-round multiplex PCR followed. TCRdb analysed the multiplex PCR reads with MiXCR anew, one entry per CDR3 protein. The repertoire holds over a million distinct CDR3 sequences, with less than 45% as singletons. Sequencing used peripheral blood or thyroid tissue (not recorded which). The TCR was taken from an adult man with Graves' hyperthyroidism. This sequence joins TRBV2 and TRBJ2-6, with D possibly TRBD1 on 6 matching bases. This chain's CDR3 is CASSEAQGLGSGANVLTF. In DNA, the CDR3 is TGTGCCAGCAGTGAAGCCCAGGGGCTGGGGTCTGGGGCCAACGTCCTGACTTTC.